A single sample is the source of the 8 T cell receptor beta chains below, sequenced in a study of blood T cell repertoires in COVID-19. Measured with immunoSEQ multiplex PCR; TCRdb has only the in-frame clones, and not every one. The top ten clones hold 5.8% of a sample with under 65,000 clones, about 72% of them seen once. Sequenced input: PBMCs or T cells enriched from blood (not recorded which). These receptors all stem from a woman in her forties or fifties with acute COVID-19.

The chain has TRBV5-5 and TRBJ1-1; tentative D call: TRBD1 (6 bases). This CDR3 region has 15 residues. V was trimmed by 3 bases and J by 7 bases, leaving 19 bases between them. Germline loops: CDR1 SGHKS, CDR2 YYEKEE (reference sequence). DNA of the CDR3: TGTGCCAGCAGCTCGCGAGGACAGTCTGCACATGAAGCTTTCTTT. Protein sequence: CASSSRGQSAHEAFF.

V and J are TRBV27 and TRBJ2-7; D is perhaps TRBD2 (5 bases). V was cut by 5 bases and J by 7 bases, with 12 bases left in between. The CDR3 spans 12 residues. Germline V gives CDR1 MNHEY, CDR2 SMNVEV (reference sequence). CDR3: CASSLSGEEQYF. In DNA, the CDR3 is TGTGCCAGCAGTCTCTCCGGGGAAGAGCAGTACTTC.

The chain uses TRBV29-1 and TRBJ1-1; tentative D call: TRBD1 (5 bases). This CDR3 has 12 residues. The germline V and J ends were trimmed by 7 bases and 1 base, with 10 bases remaining between them. Germline CDR1 reads SQVTM; CDR2 reads ANQGSEA. CDR3 bases: TGCAGCGCCCAGGGAGGGAACACTGAAGCTTTCTTT. Protein sequence: CSAQGGNTEAFF.

V is TRBV3-1 (or the pseudogene TRBV3-2) and J is TRBJ2-1; TRBD2 agrees at 8 bases. This CDR3 has 15 residues. CDR1 is LGHDT and CDR2 is YNNKEL in the germline V gene (reference sequence). With 4 bases clipped from V and 7 bases from J, the junction kept 9 bases outside the gene matches. CDR3 sequence reads: CASSPRPGGGNEQFF. CDR3 DNA: TGTGCCAGCAGCCCACGCCCCGGCGGGGGGAATGAGCAGTTCTTC.

The gene calls are TRBV28 and TRBJ2-2; 10 positions agree with TRBD2. Germline V gene data show CDR1 as MDHEN and CDR2 as SYDVKM. The CDR3 has 16 amino acids. The V and J ends lost 8 bases and 3 bases, in that order; junction bases with no gene match: 9. Here the CDR3 reads CASAPLAGGYTGELFF. DNA for the CDR3: TGTGCCAGCGCCCCTTTAGCGGGGGGATACACCGGGGAGCTGTTTTTT. Based on the CDR3 plus reference TRBV28 and TRBJ2-2, the full variable domain is DVKVTQSSRYLVKRTGEKVFLECVQDMDHENMFWYRQDPGLGLRLIYFSYDVKMKEKGDIPEGYSVSREKKERFSLILESASTNQTSMYLCASAPLAGGYTGELFFGEGSRLTVL.

A single count supports this clone. The CDR3 reads CASSQRDRTYEQYF. In DNA, the CDR3 is TGTGCCAGCAGCCAACGGGACAGGACGTACGAGCAGTACTTC. This sequence joins TRBV3-1 (or the pseudogene TRBV3-2) and TRBJ2-7; TRBD1 agrees at 8 bases. V shed 2 bases, J shed 4 bases, and the junction held 4 bases outside the gene matches. The CDR3 runs 14 residues. In germline, CDR1 is LGHDT, CDR2 YNNKEL (reference sequence).

This sequence joins TRBV11-3 and TRBJ2-1; D gene unclear. V was shortened by 4 bases and J by 7 bases, with 14 bases between the two germline ends. CDR1 is SGHNT and CDR2 is YENEEA in the germline V gene. This CDR3 comprises 14 residues. Here the CDR3 DNA reads TGTGCCAGCAGCTCCCTCCCTGGGCGAAATGAGCAGTTCTTC. Residues: CASSSLPGRNEQFF. Using reference TRBV11-3 and TRBJ2-1 for the parts outside the CDR3, the full variable domain is EAGVVQSPRYKIIEKKQPVAFWCNPISGHNTLYWYLQNLGQGPELLIRYENEEAVDDSQLPKDRFSAERLKGVDSTLKIQPAELGDSAVYLCASSSLPGRNEQFFGPGTRLTVL.

The chain uses TRBV4-1 and TRBJ2-3; 9 bases align to TRBD2. Germline loops: CDR1 MGHRA, CDR2 YSYEKL. The V segment lost 0 bases and the J segment 3 bases; nucleotides outside the gene matches: 7. This CDR3 region has 17 residues. The DNA for the CDR3 is TGCGCCAGCAGCCAAGATTTGCGAGCGGGAGGTACAGATACGCAGTATTTT. Its protein product is CASSQDLRAGGTDTQYF.